The subject of this entry is one T cell receptor beta chain. The method was immunoSEQ multiplex PCR; TCRdb's version includes in-frame clones alone and lacks a portion of them. The profile shows about 120,000 clones, 70% to 90% of them singletons. Germline-derived CDR1 and CDR2 are SGHAT and FQDESV (reference sequence). CDR3 length equals 16 residues. The V and J ends lost 5 bases and 2 bases, in that order; junction bases with no gene match: 6. This specimen belongs to a study of cytomegalovirus exposure and HLA in healthy donors. The specimen sequenced was PBMCs. V usage is TRBV11-1 and J usage is TRBJ2-7, with 13 bases identical to TRBD2. This TCR came from a woman aged 18-29 years in good health and CMV-seropositive. The CDR3 spells CASSLLLAGGPYEQYF. The CDR3 DNA follows: TGTGCCAGCAGCCTCCTACTAGCGGGAGGGCCCTACGAGCAGTACTTC.